These 26 T cell receptor beta chains came from one sample sequenced in a study of response to subunit inactivated influenza vaccine. One entry per CDR3 protein results from TCRdb running MiXCR on the RT-PCR reads. The sample consists of more than 400,000 distinct CDR3 sequences, more than 7% of them appearing once. The source was PBMCs from blood, collected about 24 months after vaccination. These receptors came from a man between 50 and 69 years old who received an inactivated influenza vaccine.

This clonotype occurred many times. The genes are TRBV29-1 and TRBJ2-2, with no clear D. This CDR3 contains 13 residues. Germline values: CDR1 SQVTM, CDR2 ANQGSEA. The V and J ends lost 5 bases and 1 base respectively, with 8 bases between them. CDR3 in amino acids: CSVSYGNTGELFF. In DNA, the CDR3 is TGCAGCGTTTCGTACGGGAACACCGGGGAGCTGTTTTTT.

The table lists this clonotype with many counts. The chain is built from TRBV9 and TRBJ2-1, with D perhaps TRBD2 (7 bases). Trimming removed 3 bases at V and 7 bases at J, with 23 bases between. This CDR3 spans 17 amino acids. CDR1 SGDLS and CDR2 YYNGEE come from the germline V gene. The CDR3 sequence: CASSAAFWEGEVNEQFF. For the CDR3, the DNA is TGTGCCAGCAGCGCCGCCTTCTGGGAGGGGGAGGTTAATGAGCAGTTCTTC.

V gene TRBV20-1 combines with J gene TRBJ2-7, with 10 positions matching TRBD1. The CDR3 sequence is 15 residues long. V gave up 3 bases and J gave up 0 bases; unmatched junction bases: 5. Germline values: CDR1 DFQATT, CDR2 SNEGSKA (reference sequence). CDR3 protein: CSASKGQGNSYEQYF. The CDR3 DNA sequence: TGCAGTGCTAGTAAGGGACAGGGGAACTCCTACGAGCAGTACTTC.

The chain uses TRBV11-1 and TRBJ2-3, with 9 bases identical to TRBD2. CDR1 is SGHAT, CDR2 FQDESV, per germline (reference sequence). The CDR3 has 19 amino acids. After removal of 3 bases from V and 0 bases from J, the junction contained 13 bases not matched to a gene. The CDR3 here is CASSLRLAEGTASTDTQYF. CDR3 bases: TGTGCCAGCAGCTTGAGACTAGCGGAAGGGACCGCGAGCACAGATACGCAGTATTTT.

This clonotype was detected many times. V usage is TRBV7-2 and J usage is TRBJ2-1, with D possibly matching TRBD2 (6 bases). Per the germline V gene, CDR1 is SGHTA and CDR2 is FQGNSA. The CDR3 covers 17 residues. The V and J ends lost 0 bases and 6 bases respectively, with 18 bases between them. CDR3 loop: CASSLALLAGRSNEQFF. Written as DNA, the CDR3 is TGTGCCAGCAGCTTAGCGCTTTTGGCGGGGCGCTCCAATGAGCAGTTCTTC.

This clonotype came up a few times. The gene calls are TRBV20-1 and TRBJ1-6; possible D gene TRBD1, 5 bases. CDR1 DFQATT and CDR2 SNEGSKA come from the germline V gene (reference sequence). This CDR3 comprises 13 residues. The V and J ends lost 5 bases and 8 bases respectively, with 13 bases between them. CDR3: CSAQTVNDSPLHF. The DNA of the CDR3 is TGCAGTGCTCAGACAGTTAATGATTCACCCCTCCACTTT.

About this clonotype itself: A read error may produce the germline difference seen at one junction end. The chain couples TRBV9 to TRBJ1-1, with a possible D match to TRBD1 (6 bases). The length of the CDR3 is 16 residues. Germline CDR1 and CDR2: SGDLS and YYNGEE. The CDR3 is CATSVDTGATNTEAFF. Written as DNA, the CDR3 is TGTGCCACCAGCGTAGATACGGGGGCGACGAACACTGAAGCTTTCTTT.

The chain links TRBV28 to TRBJ2-7; TRBD1 matches 12 bases. Germline values: CDR1 MDHEN, CDR2 SYDVKM. The CDR3 spans 15 residues. Trimming removed 5 bases from V and 5 bases from J; junction bases left unmatched: 7. The CDR3 DNA is TGTGCCAGCAGTGGGGGGACAGGGGGCATGAACGAGCAGTACTTC. This sequence encodes CASSGGTGGMNEQYF. Using reference TRBV28 and TRBJ2-7 for the parts outside the CDR3, the full variable domain is DVKVTQSSRYLVKRTGEKVFLECVQDMDHENMFWYRQDPGLGLRLIYFSYDVKMKEKGDIPEGYSVSREKKERFSLILESASTNQTSMYLCASSGGTGGMNEQYFGPGTRLTVT.

This clonotype was counted a few times. The rearrangement joins TRBV4-3 to TRBJ2-2, with D perhaps TRBD1 or TRBD2 (5 bases each). In germline, CDR1 is LGHNA, CDR2 YSLEER. Trimming pared 0 bases from V and 1 base from J, leaving 12 bases between. CDR3 length equals 17 residues. Here the CDR3 DNA reads TGCGCCAGCAGCCAAGACCCGGGACCCAAGAACACCGGGGAGCTGTTTTTT. Translating gives CASSQDPGPKNTGELFF.

This clonotype was seen repeatedly, ten times or more. The chain uses TRBV10-3 and TRBJ2-7; 7 nucleotides align to TRBD2. Germline CDR1 ENHRY, CDR2 SYGVKD. Trimming removed 0 bases from V and 4 bases from J; junction bases left unmatched: 9. The CDR3 has 16 amino acids. The DNA for the CDR3 is TGTGCCATCAGTGAGTCGGGCGGGAGTAGTAAGTACGAGCAGTACTTC. Protein product: CAISESGGSSKYEQYF.

This clonotype has at least ten counts. The chain couples TRBV12-3 or TRBV12-4 to TRBJ2-7, with D uncertain. CDR3 length: 14 amino acids. V lost 3 bases, J lost 7 bases, and 16 bases lay in between. The CDR3 sequence: CASSLEMIGREQYF. The CDR3 DNA reads TGTGCCAGCAGTTTGGAAATGATCGGCCGGGAGCAGTACTTC.

At least ten counts were recorded for this clonotype. V is TRBV7-2 and J is TRBJ2-1; no firm D call. Per the germline V gene, CDR1 is SGHTA and CDR2 is FQGNSA. The V end lost 0 bases, the J end lost 5 bases, and 8 bases lay between the germline ends. This CDR3 has 14 amino acids. The CDR3 region has the DNA TGTGCCAGCAGCTTAGCGTGGGCAGACAATGAGCAGTTCTTC. Protein product: CASSLAWADNEQFF.

The table lists this clonotype with a few counts. This rearrangement joins TRBV5-6 to TRBJ2-7; possibly TRBD1 for D (5 bases). Trimming removed 2 bases at V and 1 base at J, with 13 bases between. Germline CDR1 reads SGHDT; CDR2 reads YYEEEE. CDR3 length: 15 residues. The CDR3 loop reads CASSFGARASYEQYF. The CDR3 DNA follows: TGTGCCAGCAGCTTTGGCGCCAGGGCGTCCTACGAGCAGTACTTC.

This clonotype was detected many times. The chain joins TRBV5-1 to TRBJ2-3; the D gene is possibly TRBD2 (5 bases). Trimming shortened V by 0 bases and J by 2 bases, and 13 bases separated the two germline ends. From germline, CDR1 is SGHRS and CDR2 YFSETQ. This CDR3 contains 16 residues. CDR3 in amino acids: CASSLATTTYTDTQYF. CDR3 bases: TGCGCCAGCAGCTTGGCAACGACTACCTACACAGATACGCAGTATTTT. Full variable domain (remainder filled in from reference TRBV5-1 and TRBJ2-3): KAGVTQTPRYLIKTRGQQVTLSCSPISGHRSVSWYQQTPGQGLQFLFEYFSETQRNKGNFPGRFSGRQFSNSRSEMNVSTLELGDSALYLCASSLATTTYTDTQYFGPGTRLTVL.

This clonotype was counted between two and nine times. V is TRBV5-1 and J is TRBJ1-1; the match to TRBD1 covers 7 bases. This CDR3 contains 14 residues. V shed 4 bases and J 3 bases; nucleotides not matched to a gene: 6. Germline CDR1 SGHRS, CDR2 YFSETQ. The DNA of the CDR3 is TGCGCCAGCAGCGAAAGCAGGGGGTACACTGAAGCTTTCTTT. Protein sequence: CASSESRGYTEAFF.

The rearrangement joins TRBV20-1 to TRBJ2-3; D possibly uses TRBD1 or TRBD2 (5 bases each). Trimming took 5 bases from V and 0 from J, leaving 18 bases between them. Germline assignment: CDR1 DFQATT and CDR2 SNEGSKA (reference sequence). CDR3 size: 16 residues. The CDR3 DNA is TGCAGTGCTGATGGAACCGGGACGACTAGCACAGATACGCAGTATTTT. Translation: CSADGTGTTSTDTQYF.

This clonotype is a singleton in its sample. The rearrangement joins TRBV7-2 to TRBJ1-3; D is undetermined. Trimming removed 3 bases at V and 1 base at J, with 13 bases between. The CDR3 is made up of 16 amino acids. The V gene's germline CDR1 is SGHTA and CDR2 FQGNSA. The CDR3 is CASSLASRRSGNTIYF. In DNA form, the CDR3 reads TGTGCCAGCAGCTTGGCCTCACGAAGGTCTGGAAACACCATATATTTT.

This clonotype occurred many times. The chain links TRBV12-3 or TRBV12-4 to TRBJ2-1; 10 bases line up with TRBD1. The J segment lost 7 bases and the V segment lost 7 bases, leaving 13 bases of the junction unmatched. This CDR3 is built from 16 residues. CDR3 loop: CASTLGRDRGHNEQFF. The CDR3 DNA follows: TGTGCCAGCACCCTTGGACGCGACAGGGGGCATAATGAGCAGTTCTTC.

Only a few counts were recorded for this clonotype. The rearrangement links TRBV9 to TRBJ2-5; D is undetermined. This CDR3 has 14 residues. CDR1 SGDLS and CDR2 YYNGEE come from the germline V gene. V was shortened by 0 bases and J by 7 bases, with 13 bases between the two germline ends. CDR3 region: CASSVGGVELTQYF. CDR3 coding DNA: TGTGCCAGCAGCGTAGGTGGCGTCGAGTTGACCCAGTACTTC. Full variable domain (remainder filled in from reference TRBV9 and TRBJ2-5): DSGVTQTPKHLITATGQRVTLRCSPRSGDLSVYWYQQSLDQGLQFLIQYYNGEERAKGNILERFSAQQFPDLHSELNLSSLELGDSALYFCASSVGGVELTQYFGPGTRLLVL.

The J gene is TRBJ2-5, the V gene TRBV19, with 7 nucleotides matching TRBD1. The ends lost 5 bases at V and 0 bases at J; junction bases unmatched: 6. Germline-derived CDR1 and CDR2 are LNHDA and SQIVND (reference sequence). CDR3 length: 15 amino acids. The CDR3, as DNA: TGTGCCAGTAGTCAACAGACAGGGTACCAAGAGACCCAGTACTTC. Its translation: CASSQQTGYQETQYF.

The chain uses TRBV5-8 and TRBJ2-1; 14 bases match TRBD2. With 3 bases clipped from V and 2 bases from J, the junction kept 1 base outside the gene matches. This CDR3 is built from 16 residues. Germline assignment: CDR1 SGHTS and CDR2 YDEGEE. The CDR3 DNA is TGTGCCAGCAGCTGGGGACTAGCGGGAGCCTACAATGAGCAGTTCTTC. Amino acid sequence: CASSWGLAGAYNEQFF.

The sample holds a few counts of this clonotype. CDR3 amino acids: CASTVVPNTEAFF. The CDR3 DNA sequence: TGTGCCAGCACCGTAGTTCCGAACACTGAAGCTTTCTTT. The chain has TRBV6-2 or TRBV6-3 and TRBJ1-1; unclear D gene. The CDR3 loop spans 13 amino acids. Germline CDR1 and CDR2: MNHEY and SVGEGT. V lost 7 bases, J lost 1 base, and 10 bases lay in between.

The rearrangement joins TRBV20-1 to TRBJ2-7; the match to TRBD2 covers 15 bases. V lost 4 bases and J lost 2; bases outside the gene matches: 9. Germline V gene lookup returns CDR1 DFQATT and CDR2 SNEGSKA (reference sequence). This CDR3 has 17 residues. The CDR3 spells CSAMGTSGRISPYEQYF. The CDR3 DNA is TGCAGTGCTATGGGGACTAGCGGGAGGATCAGTCCCTACGAGCAGTACTTC.

This clonotype was recorded a few times. The rearrangement joins TRBV5-4 to TRBJ2-1; D is ambiguous. V gave up 0 bases and J gave up 8 bases, with 6 bases separating them. CDR1 SGHNT and CDR2 YYREEE come from the germline V gene (reference sequence). This CDR3 is 12 amino acids long. The CDR3 region has the DNA TGTGCCAGCAGCTTGGCCAGCTATGAGCAGTTCTTC. Encoded protein: CASSLASYEQFF.

This clonotype was seen a few times. The chain links TRBV20-1 to TRBJ2-3; 7 bases line up with TRBD1. The junction had 16 bases not matched to a gene; V was cut back by 4 bases and J by 6 bases. Looked up from germline, CDR1 is DFQATT and CDR2 is SNEGSKA (reference sequence). This CDR3 contains 16 residues. The CDR3 sequence: CSAKGRPDRDPDTQYF. The CDR3 coding sequence is TGCAGTGCTAAAGGCAGGCCTGACAGGGATCCGGATACGCAGTATTTT.

A few counts support this clonotype. The chain employs TRBV12-3 or TRBV12-4 and TRBJ2-1; no definite D call. Trimming took off 1 base at V and 8 bases at J, with 9 bases between the two ends. This CDR3 region has 13 residues. CDR3 protein: CASSLGRFDEQFF. Written as DNA, the CDR3 is TGTGCCAGCAGTTTAGGCCGGTTCGATGAGCAGTTCTTC.